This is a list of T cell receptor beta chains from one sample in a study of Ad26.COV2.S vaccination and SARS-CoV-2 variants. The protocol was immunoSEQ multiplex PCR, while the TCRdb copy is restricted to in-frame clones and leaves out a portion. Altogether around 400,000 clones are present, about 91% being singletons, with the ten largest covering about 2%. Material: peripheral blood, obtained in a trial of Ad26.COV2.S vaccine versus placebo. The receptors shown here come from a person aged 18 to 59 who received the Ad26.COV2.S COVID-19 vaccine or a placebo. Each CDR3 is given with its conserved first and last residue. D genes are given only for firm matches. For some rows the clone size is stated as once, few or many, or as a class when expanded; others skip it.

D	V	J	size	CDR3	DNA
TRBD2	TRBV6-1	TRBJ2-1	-	CASSEIVTSGRINEQFF	TGTGCCAGCAGTGAAATTGTGACTAGCGGGAGGATCAATGAGCAGTTCTTC
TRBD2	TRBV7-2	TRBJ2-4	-	CASSSGGPRLAVKNIQYF	TGTGCCAGCAGCTCGGGAGGACCTAGACTAGCGGTCAAAAACATTCAGTACTTC
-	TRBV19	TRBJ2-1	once	CASREAAYNEQFF	TGTGCCAGTAGGGAAGCCGCCTACAATGAGCAGTTCTTC
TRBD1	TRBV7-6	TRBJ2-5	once	CASSFDRVETQYF	TGTGCCAGCAGCTTCGACAGGGTTGAGACCCAGTACTTC
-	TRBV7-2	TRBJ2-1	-	CASSLESTGSYNEQFF	TGTGCCAGCAGCTTAGAAAGCACAGGTTCCTACAATGAGCAGTTCTTC
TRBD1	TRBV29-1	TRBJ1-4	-	CSVETGPEKLFF	TGCAGCGTCGAGACAGGGCCGGAAAAACTGTTTTTT
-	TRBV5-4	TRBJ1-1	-	CASSTVQGGVFF	TGTGCCAGCAGCACCGTACAGGGCGGAGTTTTCTTT
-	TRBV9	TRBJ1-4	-	CASSVDGRRELFF	TGTGCCAGCAGCGTAGACGGGAGGAGGGAACTGTTTTTT
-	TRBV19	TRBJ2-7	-	CASSIDFSGAESYEQYF	TGTGCCAGTAGTATAGATTTTTCGGGAGCTGAGTCCTACGAGCAGTACTTC
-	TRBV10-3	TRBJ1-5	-	CAISEVWGAQPQHF	TGTGCCATCAGTGAGGTGTGGGGGGCACAGCCCCAGCATTTT
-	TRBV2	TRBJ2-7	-	CASRSQGFGPYEQYF	TGTGCCAGCAGATCACAAGGGTTCGGGCCCTACGAGCAGTACTTC
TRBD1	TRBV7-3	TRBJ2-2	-	CASSLFFGQGATGELFF	TGTGCCAGCAGCTTATTTTTCGGACAGGGGGCTACCGGGGAGCTGTTTTTT
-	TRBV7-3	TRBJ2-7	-	CASSLGGGYEQYF	TGTGCCAGCAGCTTAGGTGGGGGTTACGAGCAGTACTTC
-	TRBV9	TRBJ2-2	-	CASSLAVNTGELFF	TGTGCCAGCAGCTTAGCTGTGAACACCGGGGAGCTGTTTTTT
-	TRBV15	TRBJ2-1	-	CATSRTSTYNEQFF	TGTGCCACCAGCAGGACTAGTACCTACAATGAGCAGTTCTTC
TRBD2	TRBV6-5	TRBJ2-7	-	CASSYSDRTSGSLQYF	TGTGCCAGCAGTTACTCCGACCGGACTAGCGGGAGTTTGCAGTACTTC
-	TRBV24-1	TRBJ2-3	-	CATSDSLADTQYF	TGTGCCACCAGTGATTCACTAGCAGATACGCAGTATTTT
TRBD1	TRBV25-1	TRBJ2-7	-	CASSERRRTGGQYEQYF	TGTGCCAGCAGTGAGAGACGTAGGACAGGGGGCCAGTACGAGCAGTACTTC
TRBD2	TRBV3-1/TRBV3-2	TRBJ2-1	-	CASSHGLAGNEQFF	TGTGCCAGCAGCCACGGACTAGCGGGGAATGAGCAGTTCTTC